This is a list of T cell receptor beta chains from one sample in a study of metastatic and nonmetastatic thyroid tumors. MiXCR was used by TCRdb to re-call the PCR reads. The data hold about 45,000 clones, with less than 5% observed a single time. The sequenced sample consisted of blood. The receptors originated from a female donor with papillary thyroid cancer or a benign thyroid nodule (not recorded which). Some clones in this sample may be carry-over from other donors' samples. Both conserved end residues are part of each CDR3. A D gene is named only where the DNA matches it firmly. Clone size is shown for a subset of rows, as once, few, many or a class of expanded clone.

J: TRBJ1-1; V: TRBV19; size: many; D: -; DNA: TGTGCCAGTAGTATCGAACAGAACACTGAAGCTTTCTTT; CDR3: CASSIEQNTEAFF
J: TRBJ2-5; V: TRBV5-1; size: many; D: -; DNA: TGCGCCAGCAGCTTGGAACAGGTTCTGCCCCAGGAGACCCAGTACTTC; CDR3: CASSLEQVLPQETQYF
J: TRBJ1-1; V: TRBV10-2; size: -; D: -; DNA: TGCGCCAGCAGTGAGGGGAAGAACACTGAAGCTTTCTTT; CDR3: CASSEGKNTEAFF
J: TRBJ2-5; V: TRBV7-9; size: many; D: -; DNA: TGTGCCAGCAGCTTAGCGTTGACAGTGGAAGAGACCCAGTACTTC; CDR3: CASSLALTVEETQYF
J: TRBJ2-2; V: TRBV27; size: -; D: -; DNA: TGTGCCAGCAGAGGACGGACGAACACCGGGGAGCTGTTTTTT; CDR3: CASRGRTNTGELFF
J: TRBJ1-1; V: TRBV30; size: many; D: -; DNA: TGTGCCTGGAGTCTAACAGGGTTGACTGAAGCTTTCTTT; CDR3: CAWSLTGLTEAFF
J: TRBJ1-5; V: TRBV30; size: many; D: -; DNA: TGTGCCTGGAGTGGCAGGGTTGGAAGCAATCAGCCCCAGCATTTT; CDR3: CAWSGRVGSNQPQHF
J: TRBJ2-7; V: TRBV4-2; size: many; D: TRBD2; DNA: TGTGCCAGCAGCCAAAGACTAGCGGGAGGGTACGAGCAGTACTTC; CDR3: CASSQRLAGGYEQYF
J: TRBJ2-7; V: TRBV12-3/TRBV12-4; size: -; D: TRBD2; DNA: TGTGCCAGCAGTCCGCCATCCAGCGGGAGCGCCGAGCAGTACTTC; CDR3: CASSPPSSGSAEQYF
J: TRBJ1-5; V: TRBV12-3/TRBV12-4; size: many; D: -; DNA: TGTGCCAGCAGTTGGGGGGGAGCAGATCAGCCCCAGCATTTT; CDR3: CASSWGGADQPQHF
J: TRBJ2-5; V: TRBV7-7; size: -; D: -; DNA: TGTGCTAGCAGCACGGGGGAGACCCAGTACTTC; CDR3: CASSTGETQYF
J: TRBJ1-2; V: TRBV7-9; size: -; D: TRBD1; DNA: TGTGCCAGCAGCTTCGGACAGGGTGGGTATGGCTATACCTTC; CDR3: CASSFGQGGYGYTF
J: TRBJ2-1; V: TRBV11-2; size: many; D: TRBD2; DNA: TGTGCCAGCAGCCCCGAGTTTGCGGGACTAGCGCTAAATGAGCAGTTCTTC; CDR3: CASSPEFAGLALNEQFF
J: TRBJ1-3; V: TRBV5-1; size: few; D: -; DNA: TGCGCCAGCAGCCCGGGCTCTCCGAGCTCTGGAAACACCATATATTTT; CDR3: CASSPGSPSSGNTIYF
J: TRBJ1-6; V: TRBV6-5; size: few; D: TRBD1; DNA: TGTGCCAGCAGTTGGGGACAGGGGGCAAATTCACCCCTCCACTTT; CDR3: CASSWGQGANSPLHF
J: TRBJ1-5; V: TRBV20-1; size: many; D: TRBD1; DNA: TGCAGTGCGCGGACAGGGAATAATCAGCCCCAGCATTTT; CDR3: CSARTGNNQPQHF
J: TRBJ2-1; V: TRBV5-5; size: many; D: -; DNA: TGTGCCAGCAGCTTGACAGGCCGGGACAATGAGCAGTTCTTC; CDR3: CASSLTGRDNEQFF
J: TRBJ2-7; V: TRBV9; size: many; D: -; DNA: TGTGCCAGCAGCGGGACGGACTACGAGCAGTACTTC; CDR3: CASSGTDYEQYF
J: TRBJ1-1; V: TRBV19; size: many; D: -; DNA: TGTGCCAGTAGTATGGCAGCAAACGCGAACACTGAAGCTTTCTTT; CDR3: CASSMAANANTEAFF
J: TRBJ2-5; V: TRBV2; size: many; D: TRBD2; DNA: TGTGCCAGCATGGAGTTCGGGAGGGAAATGGAGACCCAGTACTTC; CDR3: CASMEFGREMETQYF
J: TRBJ2-1; V: TRBV20-1; size: -; D: TRBD2; DNA: TGCAGTGCTATGGGACTAGCGGGGTTAGGAGGCAATGAGCAGTTCTTC; CDR3: CSAMGLAGLGGNEQFF
J: TRBJ1-5; V: TRBV12-3/TRBV12-4; size: many; D: -; DNA: TGTGCCAGCAGGCACAATCCCGCTCAGCCCCAGCATTTT; CDR3: CASRHNPAQPQHF
J: TRBJ2-7; V: TRBV14; size: few; D: -; DNA: TGTGCCAGCAGCCAAGCGTGGGGTATGGACCACGAGAAGTACTTC; CDR3: CASSQAWGMDHEKYF
J: TRBJ1-5; V: TRBV7-8; size: many; D: -; DNA: TGTGCCAGCAGCCTGATGACCCGAGGGGGCAATCAGCCCCAGCATTTT; CDR3: CASSLMTRGGNQPQHF
J: TRBJ1-4; V: TRBV13; size: -; D: -; DNA: TGTGCCAGCAGCCTGGGCCCGCGCGGTGAAAAACTGTTTTTT; CDR3: CASSLGPRGEKLFF
J: TRBJ1-2; V: TRBV12-3/TRBV12-4; size: -; D: -; DNA: TGTGCCAGCAGTCGAAGCGGGGTTGGTGGCTACACCTTC; CDR3: CASSRSGVGGYTF
J: TRBJ1-1; V: TRBV5-1; size: many; D: -; DNA: TGCGCCAGCAGCTTGAGCGGAGGGGACACTGAAGCTTTCTTT; CDR3: CASSLSGGDTEAFF
J: TRBJ2-7; V: TRBV20-1; size: many; D: -; DNA: TGCAGTGCTCACCGCGGGGACTACGAGCAGTACTTC; CDR3: CSAHRGDYEQYF
J: TRBJ2-7; V: TRBV12-5; size: many; D: -; DNA: TGTGCTAGTGGTTTGGTACTGGACGCCCCCGTTTGGGAGCAGTACTTC; CDR3: CASGLVLDAPVWEQYF
J: TRBJ1-1; V: TRBV10-2; size: many; D: TRBD1; DNA: TGCGCCAGCAGTGGGTCGACAGGGAAGGAGAACACTGAAGCTTTCTTT; CDR3: CASSGSTGKENTEAFF
J: TRBJ2-1; V: TRBV24-1; size: many; D: TRBD2; DNA: TGTGCCACCAGTGACCTTAGCGGGAACTCCTACAATGAGCAGTTCTTC; CDR3: CATSDLSGNSYNEQFF
J: TRBJ1-2; V: TRBV6-1; size: many; D: -; DNA: TGTGCCAGCATAGGGACCGAATTTAACTATGGCTACACCTTC; CDR3: CASIGTEFNYGYTF
J: TRBJ2-4; V: TRBV12-5; size: many; D: TRBD2; DNA: TGTGCTAGTGGTTGGGGACTAGCGGTTCGAACCCAAAACATTCAGTACTTC; CDR3: CASGWGLAVRTQNIQYF
J: TRBJ1-1; V: TRBV27; size: few; D: -; DNA: TGTGCCAGCAGTATTCACGGGATCGCTGAAGCTTTCTTT; CDR3: CASSIHGIAEAFF
J: TRBJ2-7; V: TRBV7-9; size: few; D: -; DNA: TGTGCCAGCAGCCCCAGTACAGGGTTACACGAGCAGTACTTC; CDR3: CASSPSTGLHEQYF
J: TRBJ2-2; V: TRBV4-2; size: many; D: -; DNA: TGTGCCAGCAGCCCCCCAATAGGTTTACACACCGGGGAGCTGTTTTTT; CDR3: CASSPPIGLHTGELFF
J: TRBJ2-7; V: TRBV30; size: many; D: -; DNA: TGTGCCTGGAACGCCGGAACCTACGAGCAGTACTTC; CDR3: CAWNAGTYEQYF
J: TRBJ2-2; V: TRBV6-1; size: -; D: -; DNA: TGTGCCAGCATCCAACAACAGGGGGGGCGGGGAGAACTGTTTTTT; CDR3: CASIQQQGGRGELFF
J: TRBJ1-5; V: TRBV27; size: few; D: -; DNA: TGTGCCAGCAGCGATGGGACGGTTAGCAATCAGCCCCAGCATTTT; CDR3: CASSDGTVSNQPQHF
J: TRBJ1-1; V: TRBV7-3; size: -; D: TRBD1; DNA: TGTGCCAGCAACTTGCTCGGACAGGGGAACACTGAAGCTTTCTTT; CDR3: CASNLLGQGNTEAFF
J: TRBJ2-2; V: TRBV27; size: many; D: -; DNA: TGTGCCAGCAGCTCCAGGGTGTCGGGGGAGCTGTTTTTT; CDR3: CASSSRVSGELFF
J: TRBJ2-7; V: TRBV12-3/TRBV12-4; size: many; D: -; DNA: TGTGCCAGCAGTTCTCGGGGTAGCTCCTACGAGCAGTACTTC; CDR3: CASSSRGSSYEQYF
J: TRBJ2-7; V: TRBV12-3/TRBV12-4; size: many; D: -; DNA: TGTGCCAGCGGGAACTACGAGCAGTACTTC; CDR3: CASGNYEQYF
J: TRBJ2-1; V: TRBV27; size: many; D: -; DNA: TGTGCCAGCAGTTTCGAGGGGCGTGCTAGTAAGAATGAGCAGTTCTTC; CDR3: CASSFEGRASKNEQFF
J: TRBJ1-1; V: TRBV5-1; size: -; D: TRBD1; DNA: TGCGCCAGCAGCGGACAGGGAGGGGGATACGCGGAAGCTTTCTTT; CDR3: CASSGQGGGYAEAFF
J: TRBJ1-2; V: TRBV30; size: many; D: TRBD1; DNA: TGTGCCTGGACTCCCGACAGGGGTACTTATGGCTACACCTTC; CDR3: CAWTPDRGTYGYTF
J: TRBJ2-1; V: TRBV7-9; size: many; D: -; DNA: TGTGCCAGCAGCCCGCGGTTTAGCTCCTACAATGAGCAGTTCTTC; CDR3: CASSPRFSSYNEQFF
J: TRBJ1-2; V: TRBV28; size: many; D: -; DNA: TGTGCCAGCAGTTCCTACAGCTACTATGGCTACACCTTC; CDR3: CASSSYSYYGYTF
J: TRBJ2-1; V: TRBV5-8; size: few; D: -; DNA: TGTGCCAGCAGCGAAGGTCCGGGAGAGGGGAATGAGCAGTTCTTC; CDR3: CASSEGPGEGNEQFF
J: TRBJ2-2; V: TRBV6-1; size: -; D: TRBD2; DNA: TGTGCCAGCAGTGAAAGCGGGAGTAGTACCGGGGAGCTGTTTTTT; CDR3: CASSESGSSTGELFF
J: TRBJ2-3; V: TRBV28; size: few; D: -; DNA: TGTGCCAGCACCCAACGGCGAGATACGCAGTATTTT; CDR3: CASTQRRDTQYF
J: TRBJ2-5; V: TRBV7-7; size: many; D: -; DNA: TGTGCTAGCGGAGACAGGGAAGGAGGGACCCAGTACTTC; CDR3: CASGDREGGTQYF
J: TRBJ2-7; V: TRBV5-1; size: many; D: -; DNA: TGCGCCAGCAGCTTGGGGCCACAGACGGACGAGCAGTACTTC; CDR3: CASSLGPQTDEQYF
J: TRBJ2-3; V: TRBV11-2; size: many; D: -; DNA: TGTGCCAGCAGCTTAGTAGTTTGGGGCACAGATACGCAGTATTTT; CDR3: CASSLVVWGTDTQYF